A selection of T cell receptor beta chains follows, all from one sample in a study of blood T cell repertoires in COVID-19. Some clones are missing from TCRdb's copy, which holds only in-frame ones; the method was immunoSEQ multiplex PCR. The sample yields tens of thousands of clones, about 88% seen once. Sequencing input: peripheral blood. The receptors stem from a human donor in a cohort sampled during active COVID-19. The CDR3 runs from the conserved cysteine through the conserved F or W. The D gene is left open where the match is weak. Rows give clone size only sometimes, using once, few, many, or a class for an expanded clone.

size	V	J	D	DNA	CDR3
-	TRBV29-1	TRBJ1-4	-	TGCAGCGTTGAAGGGGACTTAGCAACTAATGAAAAACTGTTTTTT	CSVEGDLATNEKLFF
-	TRBV11-3	TRBJ1-1	-	TGTGCCAGCAGCCTAGGGGGGGGGTGGACTGAAGCTTTCTTT	CASSLGGGWTEAFF
few	TRBV28	TRBJ1-3	-	TGTGCCAGCAGTTATGAAGGAGAAGGGGTGAACACCATATATTTT	CASSYEGEGVNTIYF
-	TRBV5-1	TRBJ2-5	-	TGCGCCAGCAGCTTGGCCCCGGGGGAGACCCAGTACTTC	CASSLAPGETQYF
-	TRBV9	TRBJ1-1	TRBD1	TGTGCCAGCAGCGTAGTACAGGGGGGTACTGAAGCTTTCTTT	CASSVVQGGTEAFF
-	TRBV9	TRBJ2-3	-	TGTGCCAGCAGCGTAACAGAAGGCACAGATACGCAGTATTTT	CASSVTEGTDTQYF
-	TRBV5-4	TRBJ2-3	-	TGTGCCAGCAGCGCCGATACACTAGCCACAGATACGCAGTATTTT	CASSADTLATDTQYF
-	TRBV5-8	TRBJ1-5	-	TGTGCCAGCAGCTCCGCAGAGGGGGTAGGCAATCAGCCCCAGCATTTT	CASSSAEGVGNQPQHF
-	TRBV24-1	TRBJ1-2	-	TGTGCCACCAGTGATGGGCGGGGCGTATATGGCTACACCTTC	CATSDGRGVYGYTF
-	TRBV24-1	TRBJ2-1	TRBD2	TGTGCCACCCGGCCCAGCGGGGGCCAAAACAATGAGCAGTTCTTC	CATRPSGGQNNEQFF
-	TRBV6-1	TRBJ1-5	TRBD1	TGTGCCAGCAGTGAAGCCAGGGGGATACAGCCCCAGCATTTT	CASSEARGIQPQHF
few	TRBV5-1	TRBJ2-3	TRBD1	TGCGCCAGCAGCACCGATGGACAGGGGGGGCCAGATACGCAGTATTTT	CASSTDGQGGPDTQYF
-	TRBV6-2/TRBV6-3	TRBJ1-5	-	TGTGCCAGCAGTTACCCCCCCGGGTCGGGCAATCAGCCCCAGCATTTT	CASSYPPGSGNQPQHF
-	TRBV5-6	TRBJ2-2	TRBD2	TGTGCCAGCAGCTGGGCCCCTAGCGGGAGGAAAGGCGGGGAGCTGTTTTTT	CASSWAPSGRKGGELFF
-	TRBV3-1/TRBV3-2	TRBJ2-5	TRBD2	TGTGCCAGCAGCTACGGACTAGCGGAACTATCGACCCAGTACTTC	CASSYGLAELSTQYF
few	TRBV24-1	TRBJ2-1	-	TGTGCCACCAGCCTCGGAGGGACAGATTACAATGAGCAGTTCTTC	CATSLGGTDYNEQFF
-	TRBV6-5	TRBJ1-6	TRBD1	TGTGCCAGCAGTATTGACAGGGGAGCTAATTCACCCCTCCACTTT	CASSIDRGANSPLHF
-	TRBV10-3	TRBJ2-2	-	TGTGCCATCAATGGCGGGGTCGGCGCCGGGGAGCTGTTTTTT	CAINGGVGAGELFF
-	TRBV5-1	TRBJ1-1	-	TGCGCCAGCAGCTGGAACGGACAGAGCACGGAAGCTTTCTTT	CASSWNGQSTEAFF
-	TRBV21-1	TRBJ1-6	-	TGTGCCAGCAGCGCCATACAGGGGAGGAATTCACCCCTCCACTTT	CASSAIQGRNSPLHF
once	TRBV9	TRBJ1-3	TRBD1	TGTGCCAGCAGCCCAGGGACAGACTCTGGAAACACCATATATTTT	CASSPGTDSGNTIYF
-	TRBV27	TRBJ1-4	-	TGTGCCAGCAGTTTACCCCCAAATGAAAAACTGTTTTTT	CASSLPPNEKLFF
-	TRBV7-2	TRBJ2-2	TRBD2	TGTGCCAGCAGCTCCCCTAGCGGGCCGAACACCGGGGAGCTGTTTTTT	CASSSPSGPNTGELFF
-	TRBV5-1	TRBJ1-4	-	TGCGCCAGCAGCTCCTACCCCGGTGAAAAACTGTTTTTT	CASSSYPGEKLFF
-	TRBV29-1	TRBJ1-6	-	TGCAGCGTTGGTCGGGATCCCTATAATTCACCCCTCCACTTT	CSVGRDPYNSPLHF
-	TRBV7-6	TRBJ2-5	TRBD2	TGTGCCAGCAGCCTCAGACTAGCGGGAGGTCCGGAGACCCAGTACTTC	CASSLRLAGGPETQYF
few	TRBV5-1	TRBJ1-1	-	TGCGCCAGCAGCTTTCACAGTCTTAACACTGAAGCTTTCTTT	CASSFHSLNTEAFF
-	TRBV28	TRBJ1-2	-	TGTGCCAGCAGTTTACGTACTAACTATGGCTACACCTTC	CASSLRTNYGYTF
-	TRBV19	TRBJ2-1	-	TGTGCCAGTAGCACTGGACAGCTGGGGAGGGGAGCCCGAGGCTCCTACAATGAGCAGTTCTTC	CASSTGQLGRGARGSYNEQFF
-	TRBV7-6	TRBJ1-2	-	TGTGCCAGCAGCCCCTCGGCCCCGGGGTCATATGGCTACACCTTC	CASSPSAPGSYGYTF
-	TRBV5-1	TRBJ2-1	-	TGCGCCAGCAGCTTCAGCGCGGTCTCCTACAATGAGCAGTTCTTC	CASSFSAVSYNEQFF
once	TRBV7-6	TRBJ2-1	TRBD2	TGTGCCAGCAGTCGGACTAGCGGGGCGTCCTACAATGAGCAGTTCTTC	CASSRTSGASYNEQFF
-	TRBV5-1	TRBJ2-3	TRBD2	TGCGCCAGCAGCTTGGGGCTAGCGGGGGCAGATACGCAGTATTTT	CASSLGLAGADTQYF
-	TRBV6-2/TRBV6-3	TRBJ2-5	-	TGTGCCAGCAGTTACGTGGCCAGGGAGACCCAGTACTTC	CASSYVARETQYF
once	TRBV5-1	TRBJ2-2	-	TGCGCCAGCAGCTTTGGGGGCGCCGGGGAGCTGTTTTTT	CASSFGGAGELFF
few	TRBV6-6	TRBJ2-5	-	TGTGCCAGCCGAACGGGCGGCGGACAGCTCGAGACCCAGTACTTC	CASRTGGGQLETQYF
-	TRBV20-1	TRBJ1-5	-	TGCAGTGCTAGTGGGCAGGGCGAAACGCGGCCCCAGCATTTT	CSASGQGETRPQHF
-	TRBV24-1	TRBJ1-1	-	TGTGCCACCAGTGATTCGGACAGTTGGAGGGCTTTCTTT	CATSDSDSWRAFF
-	TRBV7-3	TRBJ2-3	TRBD1	TGTGCCAGCAGCCCACAGGGGCGGACAGATACGCAGTATTTT	CASSPQGRTDTQYF
-	TRBV9	TRBJ2-5	TRBD2	TGTGCCAGCAGCGTAGGGGGACTAGCGGGGGCCCAAGAGACCCAGTACTTC	CASSVGGLAGAQETQYF
-	TRBV14	TRBJ2-6	TRBD1	TGTGCCAGCAGCCATCTGGACAGGTATGACTCTGGGGCCAACGTCCTGACTTTC	CASSHLDRYDSGANVLTF
-	TRBV28	TRBJ1-4	TRBD1	TGTGCCAGCAGTTTATACACAGGGGGACTGTTTTTT	CASSLYTGGLFF
-	TRBV3-1/TRBV3-2	TRBJ2-5	TRBD2	TGTGCCAGCCGGCCCGGGGGAGGGCGGGAGACCCAGTACTTC	CASRPGGGRETQYF
-	TRBV12-3/TRBV12-4	TRBJ2-2	TRBD2	TGTGCCAGCGGCACTAGCGGGGTCGGGGAGCTGTTTTTT	CASGTSGVGELFF
-	TRBV3-1/TRBV3-2	TRBJ2-3	TRBD2	TGTGCCAGCAGCCGCCGGGGGGGCGCCACAGATACGCAGTATTTT	CASSRRGGATDTQYF